A selection of T cell receptor beta chains follows, all from one sample in a study of blood T cells in healthy people across ages. One entry per CDR3 protein results from TCRdb running MiXCR on the 5' RACE reads. This sample carries some 1,500,000 distinct CDR3 sequences, approximately 43% of them seen once, and the ten largest clones take more than 4%. The sequenced sample consisted of blood. Receptor source: a woman aged 18-29 years in good health. CDR3s include the opening cysteine and the closing phenylalanine or tryptophan. D genes are given only for firm matches. Only part of the rows carry a size: once, few, many, or a class if the clone is expanded.

few	NA	TRBJ2-7	TRBV30	TGTGCCTGGAGTGTAGGCAACTACGAGCAGTACTTC	CAWSVGNYEQYF
NA	NA	TRBJ2-2	TRBV7-9	TGTGCCAGCACACGCTTTCGACAGAACACCGGGGAGCTGTTTTTT	CASTRFRQNTGELFF
NA	NA	TRBJ2-1	TRBV20-1	TGCAGTGCTAGGGACAGACTAGTGGGAGGGGAGAATGAGCAGTTCTTC	CSARDRLVGGENEQFF
NA	TRBD1	TRBJ2-4	TRBV4-1	TGCGCCAGCAGCCAGATCGGGACAGCCCTAACCAAAAACATTCAGTACTTC	CASSQIGTALTKNIQYF
NA	NA	TRBJ2-5	TRBV6-2/TRBV6-3	TGTGCCAGCAGTTTCGAAACGGACGGGTACCAAGAGACCCAGTACTTC	CASSFETDGYQETQYF
NA	NA	TRBJ1-6	TRBV13	TGTGCCAGCAGCTCCACAGCTAATAATTCACCCCTCCACTTT	CASSSTANNSPLHF
NA	TRBD1	TRBJ2-2	TRBV20-1	TGCAGTGCTAGAGTAAAAAGGACAGGGAACACCGGGGAGCTGTTTTTT	CSARVKRTGNTGELFF
few	NA	TRBJ2-1	TRBV10-3	TGTGCCATCAGACCAGGGGAAATTTATGAGCAGTTCTTC	CAIRPGEIYEQFF
few	TRBD2	TRBJ2-1	TRBV10-3	TGTGCCATCAGTGAGTCGGCGGGGACTAGCGGGAAGAGCTACAATGAGCAGTTCTTC	CAISESAGTSGKSYNEQFF
few	TRBD1	TRBJ1-5	TRBV23-1	TGCGCCAGCAGCCTTAGAGCGCCGGACAGGGTTCAGCCCCAGCATTTT	CASSLRAPDRVQPQHF
once	TRBD2	TRBJ2-1	TRBV27	TGTGCCAGCAGTCCGGACTCACTAGCGGGGGGGTACAATGAGCAGTTCTTC	CASSPDSLAGGYNEQFF
NA	TRBD2	TRBJ2-3	TRBV4-1	TGCGCCAGCAGCCAGGGAGGCGGGACTAGCGACTCAGATACGCAGTATTTT	CASSQGGGTSDSDTQYF
NA	TRBD2	TRBJ2-5	TRBV20-1	TGCAGTGCTAGAGATCTGCTAGCGGGAGATAAGGAAGATGAGCAGTACTTC	CSARDLLAGDKEDEQYF
NA	NA	TRBJ2-7	TRBV27	TGTGCCAGCAGTTTATCTCTCGAGGACGAGCAGTACTTC	CASSLSLEDEQYF
once	NA	TRBJ2-6	TRBV28	TGTGCCAGCGGACAGAACTCTGGGGCCAACGTCCTGACTTTC	CASGQNSGANVLTF
few	TRBD1	TRBJ2-1	TRBV12-3/TRBV12-4	TGTGCCAGCATCCTCGAGAGGACAGGGGTCAATGAGCAGTTCTTC	CASILERTGVNEQFF
NA	NA	TRBJ1-2	TRBV6-5	TGTGCCAGCAGTTCCCCAGGCTGGTATGGCTACACCTTC	CASSSPGWYGYTF
NA	NA	TRBJ1-2	TRBV9	TGTGCCAGCAGCGTAGGGACAGCGGCGGACTATGGCTACACCTTC	CASSVGTAADYGYTF
NA	NA	TRBJ1-1	TRBV12-3/TRBV12-4	TGTGCCAGCAGTGTAGCCAACACTGAAGCTTTCTTT	CASSVANTEAFF
NA	NA	TRBJ2-7	TRBV5-6	TGTGCCAGCAGGAGAGGTCGTTCTTTCTACGAGCAGTACTTC	CASRRGRSFYEQYF